This paragraph covers one T cell receptor (beta chain) sequence. This clone was counted between two and nine times. It has no known antigen specificity. Base qualities are not provided; no much larger clone lies one nucleotide away. The record originates from a study of siplizumab effects on memory and regulatory T cells (dated by TCRdb to about 2019). Looking at the study overall: The study examined how the anti-CD2 antibody siplizumab affects alloreactive T-cell subsets in allogeneic mixed lymphocyte reactions built from human PBMCs. What the authors observed across the whole study: The suppressive function of proliferating Tregs from siplizumab cultures was not functionally confirmed. Siplizumab significantly lowered the cumulative frequency of alloreactive sequences that could be traced to unstimulated CD4+ memory T cells. In reactions with siplizumab, an average of about 69% of mappable alloreactive CD4+ clones were Treg-derived, compared with roughly 26% in control reactions. Unstimulated naive T cells appeared to be more diverse than memory T cells, and naive cells seemed to make a substantial contribution to the alloresponse. Sequences below about 10^-5 frequency were poorly captured, so only a minor fraction of alloreactive clones could be mapped to unstimulated subsets. For roughly 75-95% of proliferating CD4+ or CD8+ clones, no naive or memory phenotype could be assigned.

Library preparation employed the immunoSEQ multiplex PCR assay. The deep sequencing platform assayed around 10^5 TCR templates per sample. Genomic DNA extracted from sorted T cells was used for TCRbeta CDR3 sequencing. From the authors' description of their analysis: The R programming language was used for the clonal analysis of the TCRbeta CDR3 data. Comparing unstimulated samples against CFSE-low samples taken after the reaction was how alloreactive CD4+ and CD8+ clones were defined. Regulatory or non-regulatory origin was assigned to alloreactive CD4+ clones by matching of sequences to sorted unstimulated Treg and non-Treg repertoires. The source is immuneACCESS, and TCRdb retained only in-frame sequences with V and J called. Part of the clones is not carried over; for the studies checked, unresolved V genes explain less than half of this, and the remainder is unexplained. The DNA was the basis for D and trimming; V, J and clone size are from that table. The sample table contains 100,000 or so clones; only one count was recorded for 92% of them. 0.73% of the sample is in the top ten clones.

For this chain, trimming is 0 bases at the V end and 2 bases at the J end, and the number of junction bases without a gene match is 3. Measured from the cysteine to the phenylalanine, the CDR3 is 17 residues long. Just CDR3 DNA is preserved here, 51 bases in frame from base 1. Based on the germline V gene, the CDR1 and CDR2 sequences are SGHTA and FQGNSA. Sorted unstimulated T cells and proliferating T cells recovered from mixed lymphocyte reactions underwent TCRbeta CDR3 sequencing. Fresh whole blood from about 10 HLA-typed healthy donors served as the source for isolating PBMCs. Unstimulated CD4+ regulatory T cells were FACS-sorted to map the origin of alloreactive clones.

Sequencing used Tregs sorted from blood. The clonotype originates from a human donor in good health. Recombination joined TRBV7-2 with TRBJ2-1, and 11 bases in between align with TRBD2. The nucleotides read TGTGCCAGCAGCTTAGCGGTAGCGGGAGGGACCTACAATGAGCAGTTCTTC. Its protein reads: CASSLAVAGGTYNEQFF.